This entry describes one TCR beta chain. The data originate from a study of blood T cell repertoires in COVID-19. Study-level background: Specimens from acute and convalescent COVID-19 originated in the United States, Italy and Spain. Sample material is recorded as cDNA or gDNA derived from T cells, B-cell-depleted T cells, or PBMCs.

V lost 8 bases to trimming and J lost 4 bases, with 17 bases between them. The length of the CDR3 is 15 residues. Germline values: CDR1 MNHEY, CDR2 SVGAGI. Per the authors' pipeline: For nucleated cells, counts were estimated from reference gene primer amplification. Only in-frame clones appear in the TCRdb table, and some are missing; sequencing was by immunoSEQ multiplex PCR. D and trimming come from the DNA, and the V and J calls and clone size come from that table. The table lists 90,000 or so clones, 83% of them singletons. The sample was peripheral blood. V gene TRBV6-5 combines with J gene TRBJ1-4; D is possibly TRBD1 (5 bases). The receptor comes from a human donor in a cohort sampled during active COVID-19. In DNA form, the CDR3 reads TGTGCCAGCGCCTTCGGGACTGCTATTAATGAAAAACTGTTTTTT. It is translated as CASAFGTAINEKLFF.